These 31 T cell receptor beta chains originate from one sample sequenced in a study of blood T cell repertoires in COVID-19. Libraries were prepared by immunoSEQ multiplex PCR; TCRdb keeps only in-frame clonotypes and omits some of them. The profile shows about 190,000 clones, around 84% of them singletons. Sequencing was done on a sample of PBMCs or T cells enriched from blood (not recorded which). The receptors were gathered from a woman in her 30s who had recovered from COVID-19.

This rearrangement joins TRBV19 to TRBJ1-2; unclear D gene. Trimming took off 3 bases at V and 5 bases at J, with 7 bases between the two ends. Germline V gives CDR1 LNHDA, CDR2 SQIVND (reference sequence). The CDR3 loop spans 12 amino acids. CDR3: CASSIGPYGYTF. The CDR3 region has the DNA TGTGCCAGTAGTATTGGGCCATATGGCTACACCTTC.

The V call is TRBV11-2, the J call TRBJ1-2; D gene uncertain. CDR1 and CDR2 from the germline V gene are SGHAT and FQNNGV. V lost 5 bases and J 3 bases, leaving 10 bases between the germline ends. CDR3 length equals 13 residues. CDR3: CASSPDKYYGYTF. The CDR3 nucleotides are TGTGCCAGCAGCCCCGACAAATACTATGGCTACACCTTC.

The V call is TRBV18, the J call TRBJ2-6, with D tentatively TRBD1 (5 bases). This CDR3 region has 18 residues. Germline V gives CDR1 KGHSH, CDR2 LQKENI. V lost 5 bases to trimming and J lost 0 bases, with 17 bases between them. DNA of the CDR3: TGTGCCAGCTCAAAAAGTAGGCAGGGCTCCTCTGGGGCCAACGTCCTGACTTTC. The encoded protein is CASSKSRQGSSGANVLTF.

As concerns this clone: At one of its ends the junction is not consistent with the germline gene, which may arise from a read error. This rearrangement joins TRBV6-5 to TRBJ2-7, with D maybe TRBD1 (5 bases). Germline V CDR1 and CDR2: MNHEY, SVGAGI. This CDR3 comprises 11 residues. In DNA, the CDR3 is TGTGCCAGCAGTTACGGGGCGGAATGGGACTTC. Translated, it gives CASSYGAEWDF.

This clone appeared once. The chain couples TRBV7-9 to TRBJ1-1, with TRBD1 identical over 8 bases. CDR3 length: 15 residues. Per germline, CDR1 SEHNR and CDR2 FQNEAQ (reference sequence). Losses at the gene ends were 7 bases for V and 6 bases for J; bases not matched to a gene: 13. CDR3 in DNA: TGTGCCAGCACAGGGGGCGCGGCGGGTGTGTCTGAAGCTTTCTTT. It codes for CASTGGAAGVSEAFF.

The J gene is TRBJ2-1, the V gene TRBV7-8; tentative D call: TRBD2 (7 bases). Germline V gene lookup returns CDR1 SGHVS and CDR2 FQNEAQ. CDR3 size: 12 residues. V gave up 5 bases and J gave up 10 bases, with 12 bases separating them. The CDR3 protein is CASSGGGHEQFF. CDR3 nucleotides: TGTGCCAGCAGCGGGGGGGGGCACGAGCAGTTCTTC.

The chain carries TRBV27 and TRBJ2-5, with D perhaps matching TRBD1 (6 bases). V shed 1 base and J shed 2 bases, with 14 bases lying between them. There are 16 residues in the CDR3. Per the germline V gene, CDR1 is MNHEY and CDR2 is SMNVEV (reference sequence). DNA of the CDR3: TGTGCCAGCAGTTTATACCCCGCAGGGGTGCAAGAGACCCAGTACTTC. This encodes CASSLYPAGVQETQYF.

The V gene is TRBV6-1, the J gene TRBJ1-2, with D unclear. V was trimmed by 2 bases and J by 6 bases, leaving 13 bases between them. Germline V gives CDR1 MNHNS, CDR2 SASEGT. The CDR3 extends over 14 amino acids. Here the CDR3 DNA reads TGTGCCAGCAGTGAAAATGCAGGTGGCCATGGCTACACCTTC. Its translation is CASSENAGGHGYTF.

A single count supports this clone. The chain carries TRBV27 and TRBJ2-1; 9 positions match TRBD2. The CDR3 has 15 amino acids. V shed 7 bases and J 5 bases; nucleotides not matched to a gene: 9. CDR1 MNHEY and CDR2 SMNVEV come from the germline V gene (reference sequence). CDR3 nucleotide sequence: TGTGCCAGCACTGGGCGCGGGAGGGCGCACAATGAGCAGTTCTTC. This translates into CASTGRGRAHNEQFF.

The chain links TRBV28 to TRBJ1-3; D is unresolved. This CDR3 is 14 amino acids long. Trimming took 4 bases from V and 0 from J, leaving 7 bases between them. Germline V lookup: CDR1 MDHEN, CDR2 SYDVKM. CDR3 sequence: CASSWASSGNTIYF. The CDR3, as DNA: TGTGCCAGCAGTTGGGCCTCCTCTGGAAACACCATATATTTT. The whole variable domain, remainder taken from reference TRBV28 and TRBJ1-3, is DVKVTQSSRYLVKRTGEKVFLECVQDMDHENMFWYRQDPGLGLRLIYFSYDVKMKEKGDIPEGYSVSREKKERFSLILESASTNQTSMYLCASSWASSGNTIYFGEGSWLTVV.

The rearrangement links TRBV6-4 to TRBJ2-1; TRBD2 matches at 8 bases. V shed 5 bases and J 8 bases; nucleotides not matched to a gene: 11. The CDR3 totals 15 residues. The germline CDR1 and CDR2 sequences are MRHNA and SNTAGT. Here the CDR3 DNA reads TGTGCCAGCAGTCAATCACTAGCGGTGGTCGATGAGCAGTTCTTC. It is translated as CASSQSLAVVDEQFF.

This clone came up once. The genes are TRBV4-1 and TRBJ1-2; 8 bases match TRBD1. This CDR3 is 14 amino acids long. J gave up 7 bases and V 2 bases, and 6 bases lay outside the gene matches. The germline V gene encodes CDR1 MGHRA and CDR2 YSYEKL. The CDR3 DNA reads as TGCGCCAGCAGCCAATGGACAGGGTTTGGTGGCTACACCTTC. Amino acid sequence: CASSQWTGFGGYTF.

The chain employs TRBV12-5 and TRBJ1-2, with D maybe TRBD1 (5 bases). The V and J ends lost 1 base and 4 bases respectively, with 16 bases between them. Germline V gene lookup returns CDR1 LGHNT and CDR2 FRNRAP. This CDR3 contains 16 residues. As DNA, the CDR3 is TGTGCTAGTGGTTTGGGGAAGGGGCAGCGTGGCTATGGCTACACCTTC. This gives the protein CASGLGKGQRGYGYTF.

Comment on this clone: At one boundary the junction diverges from the germline segment, which might be a read error. The J gene is TRBJ2-4, the V gene TRBV6-1; no clear D gene. The CDR3 has 12 residues. Germline loops: CDR1 MNHNS, CDR2 SASEGT. The CDR3 coding sequence is TGTGCCAGCAGCGAAGACCCCCAGATTGGGTACTTC. Its protein is CASSEDPQIGYF.

This clone is a singleton in its sample. The V and J genes are TRBV10-3 and TRBJ1-2; D might be TRBD1 (6 bases). The CDR3 extends over 14 amino acids. Germline CDR1 reads ENHRY; CDR2 reads SYGVKD. V lost 1 base to trimming and J lost 6 bases, with 12 bases between them. CDR3 sequence (DNA): TGTGCCATCAGTGAGTTACAGGGTGAGAATGGCTACACCTTC. Encoded protein: CAISELQGENGYTF.

The rearrangement uses TRBV28 and TRBJ2-5; 10 bases align to TRBD1. V shed 6 bases, J shed 1 base, and the junction held 11 bases outside the gene matches. Germline CDR1 reads MDHEN; CDR2 reads SYDVKM. The length of the CDR3 is 17 residues. This chain's CDR3 is CASSPLGTGEFQETQYF. The CDR3 DNA follows: TGTGCCAGCAGCCCCTTGGGGACAGGGGAATTCCAAGAGACCCAGTACTTC.

The chain employs TRBV25-1 and TRBJ2-2; 10 bases match TRBD2. This CDR3 is 15 amino acids long. Germline CDR1 MGHDK, CDR2 SYGVNS. V was pared by 4 bases and J by 7 bases, with 6 bases of the junction left unmatched. CDR3 sequence (DNA): TGTGCCAGCAGTGCCTGGACTAGCGGTATCGGGGAGCTGTTTTTT. The encoded protein is CASSAWTSGIGELFF.

The chain uses TRBV5-5 and TRBJ2-4, with D tentatively TRBD1 (5 bases). The V gene's germline CDR1 is SGHKS and CDR2 YYEKEE (reference sequence). The CDR3 runs to 13 residues. The V and J ends lost 4 bases and 9 bases respectively, with 14 bases between them. CDR3: CASSADTTGIQYF. The CDR3 region has the DNA TGTGCCAGCAGCGCGGACACCACGGGCATTCAGTACTTC.

The chain combines TRBV28 with TRBJ1-6; weak D call: TRBD1 (5 bases). Germline CDR1 reads MDHEN; CDR2 reads SYDVKM. Between the trimmed V and J ends, which lost 6 bases and 5 bases, there was a span of 17 bases. The CDR3 contains 16 residues. CDR3 sequence: CASRPQGRGDNSPLHF. CDR3 sequence (DNA): TGTGCCAGCAGGCCGCAGGGAAGAGGAGATAATTCACCCCTCCACTTT.

This chain uses TRBV5-1 with TRBJ2-3; 12 bases agree with TRBD2. The CDR3 is 15 residues long. The germline CDR1 and CDR2 sequences are SGHRS and YFSETQ. V shed 7 bases and J 4 bases; nucleotides not matched to a gene: 7. CDR3 DNA sequence: TGCGCCAGCGGACCTAGCGGGGGGGTCGCAGATACGCAGTATTTT. It is translated as CASGPSGGVADTQYF.

This rearrangement joins TRBV6-5 to TRBJ1-4; D not certain. The CDR3 is made up of 13 amino acids. Germline assignment: CDR1 MNHEY and CDR2 SVGAGI. The V and J ends lost 5 bases and 4 bases respectively, with 8 bases between them. The CDR3 spells CASSPTHNEKLFF. CDR3 sequence (DNA): TGTGCCAGCAGTCCAACTCATAATGAAAAACTGTTTTTT.

This chain joins TRBV7-2 and TRBJ1-2; D possibly corresponds to TRBD1 (6 bases). Germline values: CDR1 SGHTA, CDR2 FQGNSA. The V end lost 1 base, the J end lost 7 bases, and 7 bases lay between the germline ends. The CDR3 is 12 amino acids. The CDR3 region is CASSLVGAGYTF. CDR3 DNA: TGTGCCAGCAGCTTAGTGGGGGCTGGCTACACCTTC.

V gene TRBV7-9 combines with J gene TRBJ1-6; a possible D gene is TRBD1 (5 bases). Germline loops: CDR1 SEHNR, CDR2 FQNEAQ (reference sequence). The CDR3 totals 14 residues. V lost 1 base and J 5 bases, leaving 6 bases between the germline ends. CDR3 coding DNA: TGTGCCAGCAGCTTAGAGGGGAATAATTCACCCCTCCACTTT. Its protein is CASSLEGNNSPLHF.

V usage is TRBV6-5 and J usage is TRBJ1-5; D unclear. V gave up 0 bases and J gave up 6 bases, with 6 bases separating them. This CDR3 spans 13 amino acids. Germline values: CDR1 MNHEY, CDR2 SVGAGI. CDR3 in DNA: TGTGCCAGCAGTTACTCGTTGAGTCAGCCCCAGCATTTT. Its translation is CASSYSLSQPQHF.

The chain carries TRBV28 and TRBJ2-7, with 8 bases lining up with TRBD2. The ends lost 10 bases at V and 4 bases at J; junction bases unmatched: 9. The CDR3 length is 13 residues. Germline CDR1 and CDR2: MDHEN and SYDVKM. CDR3 nucleotides: TGTGCCACACAGTACGGGAGGGTATACGAGCAGTACTTC. Translated: CATQYGRVYEQYF.

The rearrangement links TRBV6-5 to TRBJ1-2; D uncertain. CDR1 and CDR2 (germline): MNHEY, SVGAGI. CDR3 length: 12 residues. V dropped 11 bases and J dropped 4 bases, with 14 bases sitting between them. The chain's CDR3 is CAGWALVYGYTF. The CDR3 nucleotides read TGTGCCGGATGGGCACTGGTCTATGGCTACACCTTC.

The chain combines TRBV28 with TRBJ2-7; D perhaps matches TRBD1 (5 bases). The CDR3 totals 15 residues. Germline V gene data show CDR1 as MDHEN and CDR2 as SYDVKM. Trimming shortened V by 4 bases and J by 6 bases, and 19 bases separated the two germline ends. Here the CDR3 reads CASSSPPRVSFEQYF. The CDR3 bases are TGTGCCAGCAGTTCCCCTCCCAGGGTGTCTTTCGAGCAGTACTTC.

This clone has more than one count but fewer than ten. J is TRBJ1-5 and V is TRBV19; no clear D. CDR1 is LNHDA, CDR2 SQIVND, per germline (reference sequence). This CDR3 is 13 amino acids long. Trimming shortened V by 3 bases and J by 6 bases, and 9 bases separated the two germline ends. The CDR3 loop reads CASSIRESQPQHF. DNA of the CDR3: TGTGCCAGTAGTATCCGCGAGTCTCAGCCCCAGCATTTT.

This chain uses TRBV19 with TRBJ1-5, with D possibly TRBD1 on 6 matching bases. With 1 base removed from V and 6 bases from J, the gap between germline ends came to 13 bases. The CDR3 loop spans 15 amino acids. Germline-derived CDR1 and CDR2 are LNHDA and SQIVND (reference sequence). CDR3 loop: CASSIATTGSQPQHF. CDR3 DNA sequence: TGTGCCAGTAGTATAGCCACCACAGGGAGTCAGCCCCAGCATTTT. Variable domain in full (rest from reference TRBV19 and TRBJ1-5): DGGITQSPKYLFRKEGQNVTLSCEQNLNHDAMYWYRQDPGQGLRLIYYSQIVNDFQKGDIAEGYSVSREKKESFPLTVTSAQKNPTAFYLCASSIATTGSQPQHFGDGTRLSIL.

The chain uses TRBV19 and TRBJ1-2; D possibly corresponds to TRBD1 (6 bases). This CDR3 comprises 13 residues. Germline assignment: CDR1 LNHDA and CDR2 SQIVND (reference sequence). V was cut by 9 bases and J by 3 bases, with 14 bases left in between. CDR3 residues: CARGQERHYGYTF. The DNA for the CDR3 is TGTGCCAGGGGACAAGAACGCCACTATGGCTACACCTTC.

In this sample, this clone turned up a few times. The J gene is TRBJ1-2, the V gene TRBV5-1; D perhaps matches TRBD1 (5 bases). The germline V gene has CDR1 SGHRS and CDR2 YFSETQ. This CDR3 region has 11 residues. Trimming left V 4 bases short and J 8 bases short, with 9 bases between. CDR3 in DNA: TGCGCCAGCAGCCCAGGGTCCGGCTACACCTTC. Encoded protein: CASSPGSGYTF.